These 27 T cell receptor beta chains came from one sample sequenced in a study of technical replicates of blood from a handful of donors (dated by TCRdb to about 2017). Library construction relied on the immunoSEQ multiplex PCR assay. Here the immuneACCESS table is served through TCRdb, limited to in-frame sequences with V and J called. Missing clones are a known gap in these copies; in checked studies unresolved V genes cover under half, and the rest lacks a known reason. Across this sample there are roughly 93,000 clones, with approximately 94% seen only once. The ten largest account for less than 0.25% of the sample. The sample comprised T cells isolated from PBMCs. The receptors here all came from a human donor in good health.

This chain links TRBV2 with TRBJ2-7; TRBD2 aligns across 7 bases. This CDR3 region has 14 residues. The germline gives CDR1 SNHLY, CDR2 FYNNEI. Trimming at V came to 10 bases and at J to 6 bases, leaving 15 bases not matched to a gene. For the CDR3, the DNA is TGTGCCACATTAGCGGGTGCAGTCCGGAGCGAGCAGTACTTC. It yields the protein CATLAGAVRSEQYF.

The chain couples TRBV5-6 to TRBJ2-3, with D tentatively TRBD2 (5 bases). Trimming cost V 6 bases and J 2 bases, with 19 bases left between them. Germline V CDR1 and CDR2: SGHDT, YYEEEE. The CDR3 runs to 16 residues. The CDR3 protein is CASTRPGADNTDTQYF. CDR3 coding DNA: TGTGCCAGCACCCGTCCCGGAGCGGATAACACAGATACGCAGTATTTT.

The chain is built from TRBV5-1 and TRBJ1-1; 9 nucleotides align to TRBD1. Trimming at V came to 0 bases and at J to 4 bases, leaving 4 bases not matched to a gene. This CDR3 spans 15 amino acids. Germline V gene lookup returns CDR1 SGHRS and CDR2 YFSETQ. CDR3 nucleotides: TGCGCCAGCAGCTTGGCGACAGGGGGGTTCACTGAAGCTTTCTTT. Residues: CASSLATGGFTEAFF.

This clone appeared once. The rearrangement links TRBV30 to TRBJ2-5; 11 bases agree with TRBD2. The V gene end was trimmed by 5 bases and the J gene end by 13 bases; junction bases not matched to a gene: 6. Germline V gene lookup returns CDR1 GTSNPN and CDR2 SVGIG (reference sequence). This CDR3 region has 11 residues. This CDR3 is CAWLAGGLTYF. In DNA form, the CDR3 reads TGTGCCTGGCTAGCGGGGGGACTGACGTACTTC.

This clone came up once. The CDR3 DNA sequence: TGCAGCGTTGACCGGAGCGGGTCCTACGAGCAGTACTTC. It encodes CSVDRSGSYEQYF. This chain joins TRBV29-1 and TRBJ2-7; D might be TRBD2 (6 bases). Germline values: CDR1 SQVTM, CDR2 ANQGSEA. V lost 3 bases to trimming and J lost 1 base, with 10 bases between them. The length of the CDR3 is 13 residues.

This clone is a singleton in its sample. J is TRBJ1-5 and V is TRBV7-8; 7 nucleotides align to TRBD1. Germline CDR1 and CDR2: SGHVS and FQNEAQ. J was trimmed by 3 bases and V by 1 base; bases with no gene match: 6. CDR3 size: 16 residues. CDR3 in amino acids: CASSLGNRGDNQPQHF. The CDR3 DNA is TGTGCCAGCAGCTTAGGCAACAGGGGAGACAATCAGCCCCAGCATTTT.

The rearrangement uses TRBV15 and TRBJ2-1; TRBD2 matches at 11 bases. The ends lost 2 bases at V and 4 bases at J; junction bases unmatched: 4. CDR1 is LNHNV, CDR2 YYDKDF, per germline (reference sequence). The CDR3 loop spans 16 amino acids. The CDR3 DNA follows: TGTGCCACCAGCAGACTGATAGCGGGGGGGTACAATGAGCAGTTCTTC. Translated, it gives CATSRLIAGGYNEQFF.

This chain uses TRBV6-4 with TRBJ2-2; D is undetermined. The V gene lost 6 bases and the J gene lost 3 bases, with 8 bases spanning the gap. Germline CDR1 is MRHNA and CDR2 is SNTAGT. The CDR3 totals 13 residues. In DNA form, the CDR3 reads TGTGCCAGCAGCCCTATGGACACCGGGGAGCTGTTTTTT. Translation gives CASSPMDTGELFF.

This rearrangement joins TRBV15 to TRBJ1-5, with D unclear. Germline V gives CDR1 LNHNV, CDR2 YYDKDF (reference sequence). The CDR3 extends over 12 amino acids. V was clipped by 1 base and J by 9 bases, with 7 bases between them. Written as DNA, the CDR3 is TGTGCCACCAGCAGAGCCTCGTCGCCCCAGCATTTT. Translation gives CATSRASSPQHF.

This clone was found once. The CDR3, as DNA: TGTGCCAGCAATGGGGCGGTCACGCAGGGCTCCTACAATGAGCAGTTCTTC. As protein: CASNGAVTQGSYNEQFF. The gene calls are TRBV28 and TRBJ2-1, with TRBD1 as a possible D gene (5 bases). The CDR3 sequence is 17 residues long. The V end lost 7 bases, the J end lost 0 bases, and 19 bases lay between the germline ends. Germline-derived CDR1 and CDR2 are MDHEN and SYDVKM.

This rearrangement joins TRBV6-1 to TRBJ1-5; D is unclear. This CDR3 spans 12 amino acids. Deletions cut 6 bases from V and 3 bases from J, with 6 bases between. Germline V lookup: CDR1 MNHNS, CDR2 SASEGT. CDR3 region: CASRAANQPQHF. The CDR3 DNA reads as TGTGCCAGCAGGGCCGCCAATCAGCCCCAGCATTTT.

This chain joins TRBV13 and TRBJ2-7, with 7 bases lining up with TRBD1. V lost 4 bases, J lost 6 bases, and 9 bases stayed unmatched. There are 14 residues in the CDR3. CDR1 PRHDT and CDR2 FYEKMQ come from the germline V gene (reference sequence). The CDR3 DNA follows: TGTGCCAGCAGCTCCTGGACAGGACTTGGCGAGCAGTACTTC. It specifies CASSSWTGLGEQYF.

The rearrangement links TRBV5-1 to TRBJ2-3; 11 bases match TRBD2. With 4 bases clipped from V and 4 bases from J, the junction kept 5 bases outside the gene matches. Germline-derived CDR1 and CDR2 are SGHRS and YFSETQ. This CDR3 is built from 15 residues. The chain's CDR3 is CASSENSGGADTQYF. As DNA, the CDR3 is TGCGCCAGCAGCGAGAATAGCGGGGGGGCAGATACGCAGTATTTT.

The V call is TRBV18, the J call TRBJ2-7, with D uncertain. The V gene lost 2 bases and the J gene lost 0 bases, with 14 bases spanning the gap. Germline CDR1 KGHSH, CDR2 LQKENI. This CDR3 is built from 16 residues. The DNA for the CDR3 is TGTGCCAGCTCACCAGAACGAGGCTATGGCTCCTACGAGCAGTACTTC. It yields the protein CASSPERGYGSYEQYF.

The gene calls are TRBV30 and TRBJ2-5; D remains unclear. The CDR3 spans 11 residues. V dropped 5 bases and J dropped 5 bases, with 9 bases sitting between them. Germline CDR1 GTSNPN, CDR2 SVGIG (reference sequence). The CDR3 reads CAWATSETQYF. Here the CDR3 DNA reads TGTGCCTGGGCGACAAGTGAGACCCAGTACTTC.

V and J are TRBV5-4 and TRBJ2-5; tentative D call: TRBD1 (6 bases). Germline-derived CDR1 and CDR2 are SGHNT and YYREEE (reference sequence). Trimming removed 2 bases at V and 5 bases at J, with 16 bases between. This CDR3 region has 15 residues. In nucleotides, the CDR3 is TGTGCCAGCAGCTTTTCAGGGGCCGATGGGGAGACCCAGTACTTC. Amino acids: CASSFSGADGETQYF. The full variable domain, its missing parts supplied by reference TRBV5-4 and TRBJ2-5, is ETGVTQSPTHLIKTRGQQVTLRCSSQSGHNTVSWYQQALGQGPQFIFQYYREEENGRGNFPPRFSGLQFPNYSSELNVNALELDDSALYLCASSFSGADGETQYFGPGTRLLVL.

This chain joins TRBV6-5 and TRBJ1-1, with 8 bases aligning to TRBD1. V lost 5 bases and J lost 4; bases outside the gene matches: 6. Germline V gene lookup returns CDR1 MNHEY and CDR2 SVGAGI. The CDR3 sequence is 14 residues long. CDR3 protein: CASSVRTGITEAFF. The CDR3 DNA sequence: TGTGCCAGCAGTGTCCGGACAGGGATCACTGAAGCTTTCTTT.

The chain links TRBV5-5 to TRBJ2-1; 15 bases align to TRBD2. CDR3 length equals 13 residues. Germline values: CDR1 SGHKS, CDR2 YYEKEE (reference sequence). Trimming took 6 bases from V and 10 from J; bases not matched to a gene: 2. The CDR3 nucleotides are TGTGCCAGCACCGGGACTAGCGGGGGGGAGCAGTTCTTC. It is translated as CASTGTSGGEQFF.

The chain couples TRBV11-3 to TRBJ2-1; tentatively, D is TRBD2 (6 bases). Trimming pared 5 bases from V and 2 bases from J, leaving 16 bases between. This CDR3 spans 16 amino acids. Germline V CDR1 and CDR2: SGHNT, YENEEA. The CDR3 DNA is TGTGCCAGCAGCATTAGTAGCGGATCTACCTACAATGAGCAGTTCTTC. Protein product: CASSISSGSTYNEQFF.

For the CDR3, the DNA is TGCGCCAGCAGCTTGGAGCTAAGGGGGGACAGCCAAGAGACCCAGTACTTC. Amino acid sequence: CASSLELRGDSQETQYF. The chain is built from TRBV5-1 and TRBJ2-5, with D maybe TRBD1 (7 bases). Germline V gene sequence: CDR1 SGHRS, CDR2 YFSETQ. The V end lost 0 bases, the J end lost 1 base, and 16 bases lay between the germline ends. CDR3 length: 17 amino acids.

V gene TRBV30 combines with J gene TRBJ2-7, with TRBD2 matching over 7 bases. J lost 3 bases, V lost 0 bases, and 2 bases had no gene match. Germline CDR1 is GTSNPN and CDR2 is SVGIG (reference sequence). The CDR3 runs 13 residues. The CDR3 spells CAWSVGGGYEQYF. CDR3 bases: TGTGCCTGGAGTGTTGGCGGGGGCTACGAGCAGTACTTC.

V usage is TRBV7-2 and J usage is TRBJ2-5; 10 nucleotides match TRBD2. The CDR3 loop spans 15 amino acids. Looked up from germline, CDR1 is SGHTA and CDR2 is FQGNSA. Losses at the gene ends were 5 bases for V and 5 bases for J; bases not matched to a gene: 8. The CDR3 here is CASSLRLAGRETQYF. The CDR3 DNA follows: TGTGCCAGCAGCCTTCGACTAGCGGGTCGTGAGACCCAGTACTTC.

This chain connects TRBV18 to TRBJ1-1, with 7 bases matching TRBD1. The CDR3 runs 15 residues. With 3 bases clipped from V and 1 base from J, the junction kept 5 bases outside the gene matches. Per germline, CDR1 KGHSH and CDR2 LQKENI. In DNA form, the CDR3 reads TGTGCCAGCTCACCTGAGACAGGGCAGAACACTGAAGCTTTCTTT. Translated: CASSPETGQNTEAFF.

The chain carries TRBV6-1 and TRBJ2-7; a weak D match, TRBD1 (6 bases). Trimming took off 8 bases at V and 6 bases at J, with 17 bases between the two ends. Germline loops: CDR1 MNHNS, CDR2 SASEGT. The CDR3 length is 13 residues. CDR3 DNA sequence: TGTGCCAGCTCGGACAGTCCCTCCCGCGAGCAGTACTTC. Its translation is CASSDSPSREQYF.

The V and J genes are TRBV4-1 and TRBJ2-1; 9 positions agree with TRBD2. Germline lookup yields CDR1 MGHRA and CDR2 YSYEKL. The CDR3 covers 18 residues. Losses at the gene ends were 3 bases for V and 5 bases for J; bases not matched to a gene: 14. CDR3 DNA sequence: TGCGCCAGCAGCCAGTTCGCCTCCATAGCGGGAGCGGACAATGAGCAGTTCTTC. Protein sequence: CASSQFASIAGADNEQFF.

This clone was seen a single time. V usage is TRBV4-1 and J usage is TRBJ2-1; 13 positions match TRBD2. The CDR3 is made up of 15 amino acids. Germline-derived CDR1 and CDR2 are MGHRA and YSYEKL. J lost 8 bases, V lost 2 bases, and 3 bases had no gene match. This chain's CDR3 is CASSQRLAGGDEQFF. In nucleotides, the CDR3 is TGCGCCAGCAGCCAACGACTAGCGGGGGGCGATGAGCAGTTCTTC.

V usage is TRBV10-2 and J usage is TRBJ1-3, with 9 bases identical to TRBD1. The germline V gene has CDR1 WSHSY and CDR2 SAAADI. The CDR3 contains 17 residues. The V segment lost 0 bases and the J segment 2 bases; nucleotides outside the gene matches: 5. CDR3 sequence (DNA): TGCGCCAGCAGTGAGTCGCCCGGGACAGGGACTGGAAACACCATATATTTT. Residues: CASSESPGTGTGNTIYF.